These 3 T cell receptor beta chains originate from one sample sequenced in a study of lung T cells in sarcoidosis with Löfgren's syndrome. From the reads, TCRdb called clonotypes with MiXCR, one entry per CDR3 protein. The sample carries 58,000 or so distinct CDR3 sequences, about 20% recorded once. The sample comprised CD4+ T cells from PBMCs. Receptors originate from a human donor with sarcoidosis (Löfgren's syndrome or another form), or a control subject (not recorded which).

This clonotype showed up many times. V gene TRBV12-3 or TRBV12-4 combines with J gene TRBJ2-5; unclear D gene. The CDR3 has 11 amino acids. V dropped 2 bases and J dropped 5 bases, with 3 bases sitting between them. In DNA form, the CDR3 reads TGTGCCAGCAGTTTAATGGAGACCCAGTACTTC. Protein product: CASSLMETQYF.

About this clonotype: A clone one base away is much larger, so this may be a read error. The chain has TRBV14 and TRBJ2-5; D unresolved. Germline CDR1 and CDR2: SGHDN and FVKESK. The CDR3 consists of 14 residues. The CDR3 bases are TGTGCCAGCAGCCGATTCGGAAGGCAAGAGGCCCAGTACTTC. Translation gives CASSRFGRQEAQYF.

In its sample, this clonotype was seen many times. The chain recombines TRBV4-1 with TRBJ1-1; 8 bases are a match to TRBD1. CDR1 and CDR2 from the germline V gene are MGHRA and YSYEKL. The CDR3 covers 14 residues. The V and J ends lost 3 bases and 4 bases, in that order; junction bases with no gene match: 4. This CDR3 is CASSQTGVGTEAFF. In nucleotides, the CDR3 is TGCGCCAGCAGCCAGACAGGGGTCGGCACTGAAGCTTTCTTT.